What follows are 16 T cell receptor beta chains derived from one specimen sequenced in a study of spatial heterogeneity in lung cancer. The sample's time point: blood at routine non-recurrence follow-up after resection. TCRdb re-derived calls from the 5' RACE reads in MiXCR, one entry per CDR3 protein. This table has under 45,000 distinct CDR3 sequences, approximately 7.5% appearing once. The sample consisted of PBMCs, taken at follow-up. These receptors all come from a male donor with early-stage non-small cell lung cancer.

In its sample, this clonotype was seen many times. V and J are TRBV5-1 and TRBJ1-1; tentatively, D is TRBD1 (6 bases). The V and J ends lost 4 bases and 0 bases respectively, with 16 bases between them. The germline CDR1 and CDR2 sequences are SGHRS and YFSETQ. This CDR3 has 16 residues. This CDR3 is CASSAKGQNMNTEAFF. The CDR3 region has the DNA TGCGCCAGCAGCGCTAAAGGACAGAACATGAACACTGAAGCTTTCTTT.

This clonotype showed up just a few times. This chain joins TRBV15 and TRBJ1-5; no clear D. The length of the CDR3 is 16 residues. V was clipped by 0 bases and J by 6 bases, with 15 bases between them. Germline CDR1 is LNHNV and CDR2 is YYDKDF (reference sequence). Here the CDR3 reads CATSRDPSRAGQPQHF. In DNA form, the CDR3 reads TGTGCCACCAGCAGAGATCCGAGTCGGGCAGGTCAGCCCCAGCATTTT.

This clonotype was counted at least ten times. V usage is TRBV19 and J usage is TRBJ1-5, with a tentative D call TRBD1 (6 bases). Germline V gene data show CDR1 as LNHDA and CDR2 as SQIVND (reference sequence). CDR3 length equals 13 residues. V lost 9 bases to trimming and J lost 6 bases, with 15 bases between them. CDR3 sequence (DNA): TGTGCCAGCCAACCAGACAGGTTTCAGCCCCAGCATTTT. Its protein is CASQPDRFQPQHF.

The table lists this clonotype with many counts. This chain uses TRBV5-1 with TRBJ2-7; 12 nucleotides agree with TRBD2. The length of the CDR3 is 15 residues. Per the germline V gene, CDR1 is SGHRS and CDR2 is YFSETQ. Losses at the gene ends were 4 bases for V and 4 bases for J; bases not matched to a gene: 6. CDR3 protein: CASSQGLAGYYEQYF. The CDR3 nucleotides are TGCGCCAGCAGCCAGGGACTAGCGGGTTATTACGAGCAGTACTTC.

This clonotype was observed at least ten times. The J gene is TRBJ1-1, the V gene TRBV18; maybe TRBD1 (6 bases). V lost 8 bases, J lost 6 bases, and 13 bases lay in between. This CDR3 has 12 residues. CDR1 is KGHSH, CDR2 LQKENI, per germline. The CDR3 DNA is TGTGCCAGCGGCACAGGGAAACCTGAAGCTTTCTTT. It yields the protein CASGTGKPEAFF.

Ten or more counts support this clonotype. The chain couples TRBV11-2 to TRBJ2-3; 9 bases map to TRBD2. This CDR3 has 16 amino acids. J lost 0 bases, V lost 3 bases, and 4 bases had no gene match. Germline V gives CDR1 SGHAT, CDR2 FQNNGV. The CDR3 spells CASSFVSGGSTDTQYF. The CDR3 DNA follows: TGTGCCAGCAGCTTCGTCAGCGGGGGGAGCACAGATACGCAGTATTTT.

Points on this clonotype: A single base separates this from a much larger clone, so it may be a read error. The chain couples TRBV2 to TRBJ2-7; D uncertain. CDR1 is SNHLY, CDR2 FYNNEI, per germline. The V and J ends lost 1 base and 2 bases respectively, with 9 bases between them. The CDR3 has 14 amino acids. CDR3 sequence (DNA): TGTGCCAGCAGTGAAGAGCAGGAAGCCTACGAGCAGTACTTC. Translation: CASSEEQEAYEQYF.

This clonotype came up many times. The chain carries TRBV10-3 and TRBJ1-1; D unclear. This CDR3 is 13 amino acids long. V lost 4 bases to trimming and J lost 5 bases, with 11 bases between them. Germline V lookup: CDR1 ENHRY, CDR2 SYGVKD. For the CDR3, the DNA is TGTGCCATCAGTGTGGGAGATAGGACTGAAGCTTTCTTT. Amino acid sequence: CAISVGDRTEAFF.

This clonotype was seen a few times. The chain recombines TRBV29-1 with TRBJ2-3; 10 bases map to TRBD2. Germline V gene sequence: CDR1 SQVTM, CDR2 ANQGSEA. J gave up 4 bases and V 0 bases, and 13 bases lay outside the gene matches. The CDR3 extends over 18 amino acids. The CDR3 nucleotides are TGCAGCGTTGAAGACGCAGGGGAGAGCGGGGGGGTGGCAGATACGCAGTATTTT. Translated, it gives CSVEDAGESGGVADTQYF.

To note about this clonotype: This could be a read error, since a much larger clone is one nucleotide away. This chain connects TRBV24-1 to TRBJ1-2; 7 bases match TRBD1. CDR1 is KGHDR and CDR2 is SFDVKD in the germline V gene. After removal of 10 bases from V and 6 bases from J, the junction contained 10 bases not matched to a gene. The CDR3 loop spans 13 amino acids. CDR3 protein: CATSDGTVDGYTF. CDR3 DNA sequence: TGTGCCACTTCGGATGGGACAGTGGATGGCTACACCTTC.

The chain combines TRBV20-1 with TRBJ1-1, with 8 nucleotides matching TRBD1. The trim removed 5 bases at V and 5 bases at J, leaving 13 bases unmatched. Germline V gene sequence: CDR1 DFQATT, CDR2 SNEGSKA (reference sequence). The CDR3 sequence is 15 residues long. CDR3 in amino acids: CSASISPGGSTEAFF. In DNA form, the CDR3 reads TGCAGTGCTTCTATATCGCCAGGGGGCTCGACTGAAGCTTTCTTT.

This clonotype was counted a few times. The chain recombines TRBV7-9 with TRBJ2-7; possible D gene TRBD2, 6 bases. V lost 3 bases and J lost 6, with 9 bases in between. This CDR3 has 12 amino acids. Germline V gene lookup returns CDR1 SEHNR and CDR2 FQNEAQ (reference sequence). CDR3 DNA sequence: TGTGCCAGCAGCTTGCTAGCGCGCGAGCAGTACTTC. Protein sequence: CASSLLAREQYF.

Note on this clonotype: This could be a read error, since a much larger clone is one nucleotide away. The genes are TRBV19 and TRBJ1-6; 12 positions match TRBD1. This CDR3 spans 14 amino acids. Germline loops: CDR1 LNHDA, CDR2 SQIVND (reference sequence). Trimming took 7 bases from V and 7 from J; bases not matched to a gene: 2. CDR3 sequence reads: CASNGTGGNSPLHF. In DNA form, the CDR3 reads TGTGCCAGTAATGGGACAGGGGGCAATTCACCCCTCCACTTT.

The V call is TRBV9, the J call TRBJ2-3, with 11 bases identical to TRBD2. With 0 bases clipped from V and 4 bases from J, the junction kept 10 bases outside the gene matches. CDR3 size: 18 residues. Germline V gene sequence: CDR1 SGDLS, CDR2 YYNGEE. The CDR3 sequence: CASSVGGIAGGPADTQYF. For the CDR3, the DNA is TGTGCCAGCAGCGTAGGCGGTATAGCGGGGGGGCCAGCAGATACGCAGTATTTT. Combining the CDR3 with reference TRBV9 and TRBJ2-3 gives the whole variable domain DSGVTQTPKHLITATGQRVTLRCSPRSGDLSVYWYQQSLDQGLQFLIQYYNGEERAKGNILERFSAQQFPDLHSELNLSSLELGDSALYFCASSVGGIAGGPADTQYFGPGTRLTVL.

The CDR3 loop is CASSLVQGGIYEQYF. In DNA, the CDR3 is TGCGCCAGCAGCTTGGTCCAGGGCGGGATCTACGAGCAGTACTTC. The J gene is TRBJ2-7, the V gene TRBV5-1; D is possibly TRBD2 (6 bases). Trimming removed 0 bases from V and 3 bases from J, with 13 bases in between. This CDR3 has 15 amino acids. Germline V gene data show CDR1 as SGHRS and CDR2 as YFSETQ.

This clonotype was observed a few times. V and J are TRBV5-5 and TRBJ1-1; TRBD1 is a possible D gene (6 bases). CDR1 and CDR2 (germline): SGHKS, YYEKEE (reference sequence). This CDR3 has 15 amino acids. Trimming stripped 0 bases from V and 6 bases from J, with 15 bases between. The CDR3 sequence is CASSLEIWGAAEAFF. The DNA for the CDR3 is TGTGCCAGCAGCTTGGAAATTTGGGGGGCCGCTGAAGCTTTCTTT.